This T cell receptor (beta chain) was sequenced in a study of blood T cell repertoires in COVID-19. Looking at the study overall: Acute-phase and convalescent COVID-19 samples originated in the United States, Italy and Spain.

Germline CDR1 SNHLY, CDR2 FYNNEI. V lost 5 bases, J lost 7 bases, and 11 bases lay in between. This CDR3 comprises 13 residues. Symptom resolution, clearance, or two negative PCRs marked the recovered donors of Cohort 3. Original analysis: Reference gene primer amplification yielded estimated nucleated cell counts. The method was immunoSEQ multiplex PCR; TCRdb's version includes in-frame clones alone and lacks a portion of them. The V and J calls and clone size come from that table; D and trimming were worked out from the DNA. The table shows more than 300,000 clones, with around 86% occurring only once.

The sample comprised PBMCs or T cells enriched from blood (not recorded which). The V and J genes are TRBV2 and TRBJ1-4; possible D gene TRBD1, 6 bases. This receptor was taken from a man aged 25 to 40 who had recovered from COVID-19. CDR3: CASSQGRGEKLFF. The CDR3 DNA sequence: TGTGCCAGCAGTCAGGGGAGGGGTGAAAAACTGTTTTTT. The variable domain in full, with the rest retrieved from reference TRBV2 and TRBJ1-4, is EPEVTQTPSHQVTQMGQEVILRCVPISNHLYFYWYRQILGQKVEFLVSFYNNEISEKSEIFDDQFSVERPDGSNFTLKIRSTKLEDSAMYFCASSQGRGEKLFFGSGTQLSVL.